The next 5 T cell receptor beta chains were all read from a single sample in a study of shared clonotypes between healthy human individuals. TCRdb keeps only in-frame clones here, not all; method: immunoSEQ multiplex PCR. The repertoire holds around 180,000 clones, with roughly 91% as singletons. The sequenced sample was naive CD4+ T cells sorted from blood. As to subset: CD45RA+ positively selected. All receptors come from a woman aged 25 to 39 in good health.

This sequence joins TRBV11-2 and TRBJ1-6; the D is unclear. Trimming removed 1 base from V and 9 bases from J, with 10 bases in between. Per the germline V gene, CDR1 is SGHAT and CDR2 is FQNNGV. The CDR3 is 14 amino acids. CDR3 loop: CASSLGGVVSPLHF. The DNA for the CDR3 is TGTGCCAGCAGCTTAGGTGGAGTGGTTTCACCCCTCCACTTT. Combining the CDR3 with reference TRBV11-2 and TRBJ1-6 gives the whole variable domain EAGVAQSPRYKIIEKRQSVAFWCNPISGHATLYWYQQILGQGPKLLIQFQNNGVVDDSQLPKDRFSAERLKGVDSTLKIQPAKLEDSAVYLCASSLGGVVSPLHFGNGTRLTVT.

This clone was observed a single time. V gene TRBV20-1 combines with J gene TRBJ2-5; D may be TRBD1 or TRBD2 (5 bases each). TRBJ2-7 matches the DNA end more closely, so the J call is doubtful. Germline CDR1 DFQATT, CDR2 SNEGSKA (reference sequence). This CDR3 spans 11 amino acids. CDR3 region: CSAASGHEQYF. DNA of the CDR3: TGCAGTGCGGCCTCGGGGCACGAGCAGTACTTC.

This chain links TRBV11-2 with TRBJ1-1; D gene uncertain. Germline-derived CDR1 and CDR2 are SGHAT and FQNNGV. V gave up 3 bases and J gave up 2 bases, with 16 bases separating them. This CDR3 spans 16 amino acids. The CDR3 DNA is TGTGCCAGCAGCTTGGGAGGTTATCTGGGAAACACTGAAGCTTTCTTT. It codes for CASSLGGYLGNTEAFF.

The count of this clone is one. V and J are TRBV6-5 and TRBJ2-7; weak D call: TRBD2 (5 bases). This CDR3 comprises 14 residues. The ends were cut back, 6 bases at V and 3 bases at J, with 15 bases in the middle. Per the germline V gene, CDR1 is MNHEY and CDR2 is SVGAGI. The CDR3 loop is CASSRDQLGYEQYF. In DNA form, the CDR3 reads TGTGCCAGCAGCCGGGATCAGTTGGGCTACGAGCAGTACTTC.

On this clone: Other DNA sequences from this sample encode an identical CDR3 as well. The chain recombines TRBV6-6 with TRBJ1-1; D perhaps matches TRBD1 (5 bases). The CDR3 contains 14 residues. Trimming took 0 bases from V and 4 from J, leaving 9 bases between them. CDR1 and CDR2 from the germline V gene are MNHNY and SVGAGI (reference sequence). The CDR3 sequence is CASSYSQGTTEAFF. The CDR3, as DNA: TGTGCCAGCAGTTACTCGCAGGGCACCACTGAAGCTTTCTTT.